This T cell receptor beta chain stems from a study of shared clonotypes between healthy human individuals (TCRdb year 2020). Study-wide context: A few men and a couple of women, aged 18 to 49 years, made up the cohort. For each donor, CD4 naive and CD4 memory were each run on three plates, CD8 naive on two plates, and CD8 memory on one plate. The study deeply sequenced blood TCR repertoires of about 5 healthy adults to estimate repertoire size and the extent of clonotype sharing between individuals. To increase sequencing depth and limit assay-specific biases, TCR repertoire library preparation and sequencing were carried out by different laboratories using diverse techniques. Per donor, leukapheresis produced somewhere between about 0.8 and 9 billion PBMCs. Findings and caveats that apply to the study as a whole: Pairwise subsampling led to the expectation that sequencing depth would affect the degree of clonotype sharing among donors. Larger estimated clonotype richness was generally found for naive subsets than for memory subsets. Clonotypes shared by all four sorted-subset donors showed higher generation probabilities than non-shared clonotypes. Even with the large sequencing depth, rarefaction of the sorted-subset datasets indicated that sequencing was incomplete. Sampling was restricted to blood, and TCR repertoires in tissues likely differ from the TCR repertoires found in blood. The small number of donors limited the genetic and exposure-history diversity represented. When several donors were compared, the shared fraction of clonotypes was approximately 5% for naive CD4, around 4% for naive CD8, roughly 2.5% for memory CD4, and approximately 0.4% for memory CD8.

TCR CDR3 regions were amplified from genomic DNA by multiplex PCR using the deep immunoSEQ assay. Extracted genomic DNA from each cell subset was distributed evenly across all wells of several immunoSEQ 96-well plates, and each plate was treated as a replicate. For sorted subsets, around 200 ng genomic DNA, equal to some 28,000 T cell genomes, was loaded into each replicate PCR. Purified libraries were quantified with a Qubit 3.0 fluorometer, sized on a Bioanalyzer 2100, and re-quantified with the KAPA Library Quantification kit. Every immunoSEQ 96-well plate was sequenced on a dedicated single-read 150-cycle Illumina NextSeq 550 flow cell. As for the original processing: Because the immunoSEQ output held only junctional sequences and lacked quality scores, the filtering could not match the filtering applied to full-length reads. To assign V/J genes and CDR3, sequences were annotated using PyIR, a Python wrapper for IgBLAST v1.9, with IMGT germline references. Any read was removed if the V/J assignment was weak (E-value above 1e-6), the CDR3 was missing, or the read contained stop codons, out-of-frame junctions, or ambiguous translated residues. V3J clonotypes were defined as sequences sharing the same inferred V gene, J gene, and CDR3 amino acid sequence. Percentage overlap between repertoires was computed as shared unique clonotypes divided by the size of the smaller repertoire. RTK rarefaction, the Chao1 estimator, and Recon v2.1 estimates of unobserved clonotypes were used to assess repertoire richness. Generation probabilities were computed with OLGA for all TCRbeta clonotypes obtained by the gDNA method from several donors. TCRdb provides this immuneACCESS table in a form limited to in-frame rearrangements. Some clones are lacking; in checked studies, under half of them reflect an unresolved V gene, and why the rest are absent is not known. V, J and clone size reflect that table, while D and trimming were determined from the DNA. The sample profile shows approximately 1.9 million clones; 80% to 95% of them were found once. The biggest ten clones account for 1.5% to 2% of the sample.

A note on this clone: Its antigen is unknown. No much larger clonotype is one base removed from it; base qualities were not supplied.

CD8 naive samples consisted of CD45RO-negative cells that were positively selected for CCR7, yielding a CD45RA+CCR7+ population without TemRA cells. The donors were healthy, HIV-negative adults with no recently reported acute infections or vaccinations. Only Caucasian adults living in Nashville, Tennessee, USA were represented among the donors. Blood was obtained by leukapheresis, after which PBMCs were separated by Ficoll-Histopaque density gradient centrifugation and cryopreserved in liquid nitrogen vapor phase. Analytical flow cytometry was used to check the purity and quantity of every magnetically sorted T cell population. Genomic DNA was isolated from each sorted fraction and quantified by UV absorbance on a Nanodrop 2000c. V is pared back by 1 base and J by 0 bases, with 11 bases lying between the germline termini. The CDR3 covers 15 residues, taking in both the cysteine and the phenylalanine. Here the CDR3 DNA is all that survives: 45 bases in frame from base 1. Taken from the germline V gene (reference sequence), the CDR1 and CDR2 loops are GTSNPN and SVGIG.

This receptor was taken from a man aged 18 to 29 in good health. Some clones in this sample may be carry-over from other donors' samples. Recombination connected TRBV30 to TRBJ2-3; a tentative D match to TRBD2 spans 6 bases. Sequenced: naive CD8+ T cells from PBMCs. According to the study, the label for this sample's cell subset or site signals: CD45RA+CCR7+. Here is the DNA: TGTGCCTGGAGTGGAGTAGCGGAGAGCACAGATACGCAGTATTTT. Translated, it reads CAWSGVAESTDTQYF.